The 18 T cell receptor beta chains reported below all come from one sample, sequenced in a study of blood T cells in healthy people across ages. A sample-barcoded 5' primer and a J-beta primer mix were used in a second PCR of roughly 6 to 12 cycles. TCRdb re-called the 5' RACE reads through MiXCR, storing one row per CDR3 protein. The sample records 380,000 or so distinct CDR3 sequences, more than 45% being singletons. The sample consisted of blood. The receptors were gathered from a man aged 55 to 70 in good health.

This clonotype has more than one count but fewer than ten. This chain links TRBV28 with TRBJ2-7; D is uncertain. The CDR3 spans 15 residues. Germline-derived CDR1 and CDR2 are MDHEN and SYDVKM. V was trimmed by 1 base and J by 2 bases, leaving 12 bases between them. This chain's CDR3 is CASSLYRSLTYEQYF. DNA of the CDR3: TGTGCCAGCAGTTTATACAGATCCTTGACCTACGAGCAGTACTTC.

A word on this clonotype: This may be a read error, as it is one base from a much larger clone. The chain uses TRBV7-2 and TRBJ2-3; no firm D call. V was shortened by 1 base and J by 0 bases, with 5 bases between the two germline ends. This CDR3 has 14 residues. Germline V gene sequence: CDR1 SGHTA, CDR2 FQGNSA. The CDR3 loop reads CASSLVDSTDTQYF. CDR3 DNA sequence: TGTGCCAGCAGCTTAGTTGATAGCACAGATACGCAGTATTTT.

The V call is TRBV5-1, the J call TRBJ2-4, with 7 bases identical to TRBD1. With V trimmed by 1 base and J by 0 bases, 7 bases remained unmatched. The CDR3 covers 17 residues. Germline V lookup: CDR1 SGHRS, CDR2 YFSETQ. CDR3 region: CASSLLTGVIAKNIQYF. The CDR3 DNA is TGCGCCAGCAGCTTGTTAACAGGGGTTATAGCCAAAAACATTCAGTACTTC.

This chain connects TRBV11-2 to TRBJ2-5; TRBD2 aligns across 7 bases. CDR1 SGHAT and CDR2 FQNNGV come from the germline V gene. This CDR3 contains 16 residues. V gave up 2 bases and J gave up 3 bases; unmatched junction bases: 9. CDR3 coding DNA: TGTGCCAGCAGCTTACGCTCCACGGGAGGAGAAGAGACCCAGTACTTC. This sequence encodes CASSLRSTGGEETQYF.

The rearrangement links TRBV29-1 to TRBJ2-5; D assignment may be TRBD1 or TRBD2 (6 bases each). CDR1 is SQVTM, CDR2 ANQGSEA, per germline. Trimming removed 0 bases at V and 7 bases at J, with 12 bases between. CDR3 length equals 13 residues. The CDR3 coding sequence is TGCAGCGTTGAAGAAGGGGGGCTCGGGACCCAGTACTTC. It yields the protein CSVEEGGLGTQYF.

This clonotype was counted only a few times. Just one base apart from a much larger clone, this may be a read error. This chain connects TRBV6-4 to TRBJ2-5; D not certain. CDR1 and CDR2 from the germline V gene are MRHNA and SNTAGT. This CDR3 spans 15 amino acids. The germline V and J ends were trimmed by 0 bases and 11 bases, with 19 bases remaining between them. This CDR3 is CASSDSSRNHNEQYF. The CDR3 DNA sequence: TGTGCCAGCAGTGACTCTTCACGTAATCACAATGAGCAGTACTTC.

J is TRBJ2-1 and V is TRBV5-1; perhaps D is TRBD1 or TRBD2 (5 bases each). Germline V gives CDR1 SGHRS, CDR2 YFSETQ. The CDR3 sequence is 14 residues long. V was clipped by 0 bases and J by 7 bases, with 11 bases between them. CDR3 nucleotide sequence: TGCGCCAGCAGCTTGGTAGGCGAGGGGAATGAGCAGTTCTTC. Translation gives CASSLVGEGNEQFF. The entire variable domain, with the rest obtained from reference TRBV5-1 and TRBJ2-1, is as follows: KAGVTQTPRYLIKTRGQQVTLSCSPISGHRSVSWYQQTPGQGLQFLFEYFSETQRNKGNFPGRFSGRQFSNSRSEMNVSTLELGDSALYLCASSLVGEGNEQFFGPGTRLTVL.

V usage is TRBV10-3 and J usage is TRBJ2-1; D uncertain. V was pared by 3 bases and J by 7 bases, with 7 bases between. The germline V gene encodes CDR1 ENHRY and CDR2 SYGVKD. CDR3 size: 12 residues. The CDR3 bases are TGTGCCATCAGTGAAATGGGTAATGAGCAGTTCTTC. Amino acids: CAISEMGNEQFF.

This clonotype turned up a few times. The chain carries TRBV25-1 and TRBJ2-1; 11 bases agree with TRBD2. Germline V gene lookup returns CDR1 MGHDK and CDR2 SYGVNS. The CDR3 runs to 16 residues. Losses at the gene ends were 2 bases for V and 8 bases for J; bases not matched to a gene: 8. As DNA, the CDR3 is TGTGCCAGCAGTGAAACTAGCGGGGGTGTGGGCGATGAGCAGTTCTTC. As protein: CASSETSGGVGDEQFF.

The chain couples TRBV27 to TRBJ1-5, with D perhaps matching TRBD1 (6 bases). Germline CDR1 reads MNHEY; CDR2 reads SMNVEV (reference sequence). This CDR3 has 15 residues. V was shortened by 2 bases and J by 7 bases, with 15 bases between the two germline ends. CDR3 amino acids: CASSLRQGIYQPQHF. CDR3 bases: TGTGCCAGCAGTTTAAGGCAGGGGATATACCAGCCCCAGCATTTT.

This clonotype has a handful of counts. This chain joins TRBV20-1 and TRBJ2-1; the D call may be TRBD1 or TRBD2 (6 bases each). V lost 0 bases and J lost 1, with 13 bases in between. The CDR3 runs to 16 residues. Germline V gene sequence: CDR1 DFQATT, CDR2 SNEGSKA (reference sequence). The CDR3 spells CSARELGGGSYNEQFF. The CDR3 nucleotides read TGCAGTGCTAGAGAATTAGGAGGGGGATCCTACAATGAGCAGTTCTTC.

This chain connects TRBV24-1 to TRBJ2-7; D possibly corresponds to TRBD1 (6 bases). Trimming removed 2 bases from V and 7 bases from J, with 20 bases in between. The CDR3 runs to 16 residues. CDR1 KGHDR and CDR2 SFDVKD come from the germline V gene. CDR3 sequence (DNA): TGTGCCACCAGTGATTCCCGCCAGGGGCCGGCTGGGGAGCAGTACTTC. Its translation is CATSDSRQGPAGEQYF.

This clonotype was detected only a few times. V usage is TRBV18 and J usage is TRBJ1-6, with D possibly being TRBD1 (6 bases). V was shortened by 4 bases and J by 10 bases, with 11 bases between the two germline ends. Germline V lookup: CDR1 KGHSH, CDR2 LQKENI. The CDR3 sequence is 13 residues long. DNA of the CDR3: TGTGCCAGCTCACGACAAGGGGGGTCACCCCTCCACTTT. Translating it yields CASSRQGGSPLHF.

This clonotype was recorded a few times. The V and J genes are TRBV7-3 and TRBJ2-1; D could derive from TRBD1 or TRBD2 (5 bases each). The V gene lost 5 bases and the J gene lost 9 bases, with 20 bases spanning the gap. The CDR3 has 15 amino acids. Germline CDR1 and CDR2: SGHTA and FQGTGA. CDR3 residues: CASSRTTRSGGEQFF. The CDR3 bases are TGTGCCAGCAGCCGAACCACCCGCAGTGGGGGTGAGCAGTTCTTC.

The genes are TRBV6-6 and TRBJ2-4; D possibly corresponds to TRBD2 (5 bases). The J call could be wrong; TRBJ2-7 is a better fit for the DNA end. CDR1 and CDR2 from the germline V gene are MNHNY and SVGAGI (reference sequence). This CDR3 spans 13 amino acids. The CDR3 loop is CASDPEGTYEQYF. The CDR3 nucleotides are TGTGCCAGCGACCCTGAGGGCACGTACGAGCAGTACTTC.

This clonotype was seen many times. The chain employs TRBV4-1 and TRBJ2-3; TRBD2 matches at 8 bases. The CDR3 sequence is 18 residues long. From germline, CDR1 is MGHRA and CDR2 YSYEKL. J lost 4 bases, V lost 0 bases, and 12 bases had no gene match. The CDR3 DNA reads TGCGCCAGCAGCCAAGACCCCCCACGGGGGGGGCCCCCAGATACGCAGTATTTT. Its translation: CASSQDPPRGGPPDTQYF.

This clonotype was found a few times. The chain couples TRBV29-1 to TRBJ2-7; TRBD1 matches at 7 bases. V was pared by 1 base and J by 0 bases, with 3 bases of the junction left unmatched. CDR3 size: 14 residues. Germline CDR1 is SQVTM and CDR2 is ANQGSEA. CDR3 in amino acids: CSVEVAGGSYEQYF. Written as DNA, the CDR3 is TGCAGCGTTGAAGTTGCAGGGGGCTCCTACGAGCAGTACTTC.

This clonotype has only a few counts. The V and J genes are TRBV20-1 and TRBJ1-6; D not resolved. V lost 1 base and J lost 6, with 10 bases in between. CDR1 is DFQATT, CDR2 SNEGSKA, per germline (reference sequence). The CDR3 is made up of 14 amino acids. DNA of the CDR3: TGCAGTGCTAGAGGTGGTCAGGTTAATTCACCCCTCCACTTT. Protein product: CSARGGQVNSPLHF.